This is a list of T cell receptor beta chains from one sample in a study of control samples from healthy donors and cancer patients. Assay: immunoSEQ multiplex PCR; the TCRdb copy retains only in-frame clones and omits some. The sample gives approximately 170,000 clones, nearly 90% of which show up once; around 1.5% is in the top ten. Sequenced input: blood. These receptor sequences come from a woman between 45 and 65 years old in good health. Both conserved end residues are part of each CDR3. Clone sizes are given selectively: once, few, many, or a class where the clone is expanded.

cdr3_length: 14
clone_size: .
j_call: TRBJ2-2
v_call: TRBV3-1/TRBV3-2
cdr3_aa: CASSPTRGPGELFF

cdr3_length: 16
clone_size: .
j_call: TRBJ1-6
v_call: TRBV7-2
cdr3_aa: CASSLRALTQGSPLHF

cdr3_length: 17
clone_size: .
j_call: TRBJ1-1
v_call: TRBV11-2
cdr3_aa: CASSQGFRQVGNTEAFF

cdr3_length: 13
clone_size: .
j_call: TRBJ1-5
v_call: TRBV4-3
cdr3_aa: CASSQGTDQPQHF

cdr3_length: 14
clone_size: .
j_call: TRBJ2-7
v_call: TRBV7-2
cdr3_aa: CASSTLTSSYEQYF

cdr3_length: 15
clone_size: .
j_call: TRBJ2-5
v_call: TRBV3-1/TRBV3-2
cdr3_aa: CASSPGGQTQETQYF

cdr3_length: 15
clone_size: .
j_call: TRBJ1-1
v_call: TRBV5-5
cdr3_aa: CASSLQTGWGTEAFF

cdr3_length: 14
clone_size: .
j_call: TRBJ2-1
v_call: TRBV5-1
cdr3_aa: CASSFALPSNEQFF

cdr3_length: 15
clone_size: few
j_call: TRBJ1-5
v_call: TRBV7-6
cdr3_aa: CASSLEGNSNQPQHF

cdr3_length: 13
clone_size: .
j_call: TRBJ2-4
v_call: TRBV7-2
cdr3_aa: CASSFGAENIQYF

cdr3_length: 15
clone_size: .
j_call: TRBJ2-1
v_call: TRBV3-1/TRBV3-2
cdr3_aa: CASSQDGGSYNEQFF

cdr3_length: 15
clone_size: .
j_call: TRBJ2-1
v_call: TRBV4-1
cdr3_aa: CASSQIAGDADEQFF

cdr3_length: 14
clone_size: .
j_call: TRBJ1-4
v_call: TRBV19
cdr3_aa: CASSRTASGEKLFF

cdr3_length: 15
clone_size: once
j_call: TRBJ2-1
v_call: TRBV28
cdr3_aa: CASSLIAGGPNEQFF

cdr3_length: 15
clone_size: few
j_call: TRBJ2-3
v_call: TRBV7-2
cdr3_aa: CASSPGLAGRDTQYF

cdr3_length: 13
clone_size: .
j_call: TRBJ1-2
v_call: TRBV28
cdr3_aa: CASSLADGYGYTF

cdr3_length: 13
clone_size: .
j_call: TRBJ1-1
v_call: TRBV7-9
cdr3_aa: CASTRDMNTEAFF

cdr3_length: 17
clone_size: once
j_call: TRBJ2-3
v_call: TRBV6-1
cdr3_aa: CASSKGTSGLSTDTQYF

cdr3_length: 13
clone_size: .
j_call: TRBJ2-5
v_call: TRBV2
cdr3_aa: CASRGTGEITQYF

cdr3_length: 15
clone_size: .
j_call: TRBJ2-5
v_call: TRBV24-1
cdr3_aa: CATSDRDRFQETQYF

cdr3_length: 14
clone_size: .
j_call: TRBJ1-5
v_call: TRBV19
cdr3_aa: CASTRDRGYQPQHF

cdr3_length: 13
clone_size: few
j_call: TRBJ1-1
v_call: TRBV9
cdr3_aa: CASSVDRATEAFF

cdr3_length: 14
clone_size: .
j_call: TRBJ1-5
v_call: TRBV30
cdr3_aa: CAWSGLGGKQPQHF

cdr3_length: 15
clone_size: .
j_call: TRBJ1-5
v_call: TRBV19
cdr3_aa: CASSRQGAGDQPQHF

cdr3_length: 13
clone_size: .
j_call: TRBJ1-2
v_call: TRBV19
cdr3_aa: CASSIVNRNGYTF

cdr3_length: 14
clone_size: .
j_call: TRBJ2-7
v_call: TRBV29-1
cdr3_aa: CSARGGGSSYEQYF

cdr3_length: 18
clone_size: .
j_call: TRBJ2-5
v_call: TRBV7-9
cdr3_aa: CASSLKRILLADQETQYF

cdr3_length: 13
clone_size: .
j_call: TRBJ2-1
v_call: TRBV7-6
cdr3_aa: CASSSSGWNEQFF

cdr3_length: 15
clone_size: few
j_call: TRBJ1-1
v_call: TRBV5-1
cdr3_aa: CASSLGSGSNTEAFF

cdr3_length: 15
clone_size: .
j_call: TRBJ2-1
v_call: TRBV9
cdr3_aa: CASSVEAGAYNEQFF

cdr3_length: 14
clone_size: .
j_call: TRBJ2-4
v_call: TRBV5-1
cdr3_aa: CASSPEGQGRIQYF

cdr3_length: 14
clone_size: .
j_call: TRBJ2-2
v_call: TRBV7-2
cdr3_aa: CASSFTANTGELFF

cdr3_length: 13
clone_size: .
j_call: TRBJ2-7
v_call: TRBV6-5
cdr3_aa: CASIARLGGEQYF

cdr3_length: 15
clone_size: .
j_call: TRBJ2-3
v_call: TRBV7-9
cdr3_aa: CASSSLTGLQVTQYF

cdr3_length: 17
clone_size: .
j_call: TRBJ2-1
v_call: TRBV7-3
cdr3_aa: CASSPMGSGGAYNEQFF

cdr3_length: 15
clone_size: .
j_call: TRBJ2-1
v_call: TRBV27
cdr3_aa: CASSLSGGAGNEQFF

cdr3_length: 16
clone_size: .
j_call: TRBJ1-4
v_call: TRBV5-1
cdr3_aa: CASSLGGALGEEKLFF

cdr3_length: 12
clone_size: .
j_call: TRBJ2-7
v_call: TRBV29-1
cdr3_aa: CSVWTGGGEQYF

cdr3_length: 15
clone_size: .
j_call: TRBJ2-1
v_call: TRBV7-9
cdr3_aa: CASSPTRPSGHEQFF

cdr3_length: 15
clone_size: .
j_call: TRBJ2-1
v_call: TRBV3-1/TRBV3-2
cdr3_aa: CASSRSGSLYNEQFF

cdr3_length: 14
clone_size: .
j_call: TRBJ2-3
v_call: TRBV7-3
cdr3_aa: CASSRDRAADTQYF

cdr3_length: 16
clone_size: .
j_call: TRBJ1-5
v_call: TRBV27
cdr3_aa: CASSLSRASSNQPQHF

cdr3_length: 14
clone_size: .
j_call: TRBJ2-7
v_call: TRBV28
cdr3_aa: CASSGTGARYEQYF

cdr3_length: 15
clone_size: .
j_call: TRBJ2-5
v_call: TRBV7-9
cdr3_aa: CASTNDAGGQETQYF

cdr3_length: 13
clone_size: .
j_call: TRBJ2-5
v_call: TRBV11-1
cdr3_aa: CASSSPGPGAQYF

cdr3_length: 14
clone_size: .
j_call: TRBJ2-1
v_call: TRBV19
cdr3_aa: CASSPGGGQNEQFF

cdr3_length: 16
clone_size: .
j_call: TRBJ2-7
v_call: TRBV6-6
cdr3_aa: CASSYLGQELGGEQYF

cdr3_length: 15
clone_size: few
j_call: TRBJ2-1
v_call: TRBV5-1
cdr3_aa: CASSLSGGSYNEQFF

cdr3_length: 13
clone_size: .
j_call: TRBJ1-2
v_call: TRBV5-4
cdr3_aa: CASTSWDSYGYTF